The 25 T cell receptor beta chains reported below all come from one sample, sequenced in a study of T cells in localized non-small cell lung cancer. The data were produced by immunoSEQ multiplex PCR, yet TCRdb's version contains in-frame clones alone and is incomplete. The table shows approximately 11,000 clones, with over 65% occurring only once. Sample: peripheral blood, taken before any cancer treatment. These receptors came from a male donor older than 55 with stage I lung adenocarcinoma.

The V call is TRBV6-6, the J call TRBJ1-5; a possible D gene is TRBD1 (5 bases). Looked up from germline, CDR1 is MNHNY and CDR2 is SVGAGI (reference sequence). Trimming stripped 5 bases from V and 6 bases from J, with 17 bases between. This CDR3 is built from 15 residues. The CDR3 coding sequence is TGTGCCAGCAGTCGACGCCGAGGGGCGGGTCAGCCCCAGCATTTT. It encodes CASSRRRGAGQPQHF.

This chain uses TRBV6-5 with TRBJ2-5; the D call may be TRBD1 or TRBD2 (5 bases each). The CDR3 is made up of 13 amino acids. The V and J ends lost 0 bases and 6 bases respectively, with 8 bases between them. Germline CDR1 reads MNHEY; CDR2 reads SVGAGI. CDR3 in amino acids: CASSYSGAKTQYF. The CDR3 DNA is TGTGCCAGCAGTTACTCCGGGGCGAAGACCCAGTACTTC.

This clone has just a few counts. The V and J genes are TRBV5-1 and TRBJ2-1; 8 bases map to TRBD2. This CDR3 spans 14 amino acids. Germline V CDR1 and CDR2: SGHRS, YFSETQ. With 8 bases clipped from V and 0 bases from J, the junction kept 4 bases outside the gene matches. CDR3 nucleotide sequence: TGCGCCAGTAGCGGGGATCGCTCCTACAATGAGCAGTTCTTC. This sequence encodes CASSGDRSYNEQFF.

This rearrangement joins TRBV19 to TRBJ1-2; 9 bases fit TRBD1. The CDR3 totals 16 residues. After removal of 10 bases from V and 2 bases from J, the junction contained 14 bases not matched to a gene. CDR1 is LNHDA and CDR2 is SQIVND in the germline V gene (reference sequence). CDR3: CATANNAGTGNYGYTF. The CDR3 nucleotides are TGTGCCACCGCCAACAATGCCGGGACAGGGAACTATGGCTACACCTTC.

The gene calls are TRBV11-2 and TRBJ1-1; tentative D call: TRBD1 (6 bases). This CDR3 spans 15 amino acids. Per germline, CDR1 SGHAT and CDR2 FQNNGV. Trimming took off 5 bases at V and 2 bases at J, with 15 bases between the two ends. The CDR3 DNA sequence: TGTGCCAGCAGCGGATCCCGGACAGCAAACACTGAAGCTTTCTTT. Residues: CASSGSRTANTEAFF.

The gene calls are TRBV5-1 and TRBJ1-3, with D unclear. This CDR3 is 15 amino acids long. In germline, CDR1 is SGHRS, CDR2 YFSETQ. Deletions cut 3 bases from V and 2 bases from J, with 12 bases between. The CDR3 protein is CASSSTRTTGNTIYF. In DNA, the CDR3 is TGCGCCAGCAGCTCAACAAGGACCACTGGAAACACCATATATTTT. Filled out from reference TRBV5-1 and TRBJ1-3, the complete variable domain reads KAGVTQTPRYLIKTRGQQVTLSCSPISGHRSVSWYQQTPGQGLQFLFEYFSETQRNKGNFPGRFSGRQFSNSRSEMNVSTLELGDSALYLCASSSTRTTGNTIYFGEGSWLTVV.

The V and J genes are TRBV10-3 and TRBJ2-7; 7 nucleotides align to TRBD1. CDR3 size: 15 residues. J gave up 0 bases and V 2 bases, and 4 bases lay outside the gene matches. Looked up from germline, CDR1 is ENHRY and CDR2 is SYGVKD. The CDR3 region has the DNA TGTGCCATCAGTGAGCAGGGGACAGTCTCCTACGAGCAGTACTTC. Translated: CAISEQGTVSYEQYF.

J is TRBJ1-2 and V is TRBV19; D uncertain. Germline V gene sequence: CDR1 LNHDA, CDR2 SQIVND (reference sequence). V lost 7 bases and J lost 3, with 30 bases in between. The CDR3 sequence is 19 residues long. The CDR3 loop is CASTPAGRLPGSAYYGYTF. CDR3 DNA: TGTGCCAGTACCCCAGCCGGTCGTCTACCGGGTTCGGCCTACTATGGCTACACCTTC.

This clone is medium-sized. J is TRBJ1-2 and V is TRBV7-2; a weak D match, TRBD1 (5 bases). There are 13 residues in the CDR3. Trimming left V 3 bases short and J 8 bases short, with 13 bases between. Germline CDR1 and CDR2: SGHTA and FQGNSA. The chain's CDR3 is CASSFSPTEGYTF. CDR3 bases: TGTGCCAGCAGCTTTTCCCCGACAGAAGGCTACACCTTC. Together with reference TRBV7-2 and TRBJ1-2, the CDR3 gives the full variable domain: GAGVSQSPSNKVTEKGKDVELRCDPISGHTALYWYRQSLGQGLEFLIYFQGNSAPDKSGLPSDRFSAERTGGSVSTLTIQRTQQEDSAVYLCASSFSPTEGYTFGSGTRLTVV.

The V gene is TRBV6-1, the J gene TRBJ1-2, with 7 nucleotides matching TRBD1. This CDR3 comprises 16 residues. The germline V gene encodes CDR1 MNHNS and CDR2 SASEGT. Trimming removed 2 bases from V and 8 bases from J; junction bases left unmatched: 14. The CDR3 protein is CASSEQGVTGRSGYTF. CDR3 DNA: TGTGCCAGCAGTGAACAAGGGGTGACAGGGCGTAGCGGCTACACCTTC.

This clone came up once. V usage is TRBV6-1 and J usage is TRBJ2-3, with D tentatively TRBD1 or TRBD2 (5 bases each). Between the trimmed V and J ends, which lost 6 bases and 4 bases, there was a span of 11 bases. The CDR3 runs to 13 residues. Germline loops: CDR1 MNHNS, CDR2 SASEGT. CDR3 DNA sequence: TGTGCCAGCAGGATTCAGGGACCAGATACGCAGTATTTT. This translates into CASRIQGPDTQYF.

CDR3 sequence (DNA): TGTGCCAGCAGCAAAGAGGGGACATCAAACACCGGGGAGCTGTTTTTT. This gives the protein CASSKEGTSNTGELFF. The chain is built from TRBV2 and TRBJ2-2, with D maybe TRBD1 (6 bases). Deletions cut 6 bases from V and 2 bases from J, with 16 bases between. The CDR3 is 16 amino acids. Germline CDR1 and CDR2: SNHLY and FYNNEI.

The CDR3 sequence: CASSGTDSSNQPQHF. CDR3 sequence (DNA): TGTGCCAGCAGTGGGACAGACAGTAGCAATCAGCCCCAGCATTTT. This chain joins TRBV28 and TRBJ1-5, with 7 bases that match TRBD1. Looked up from germline, CDR1 is MDHEN and CDR2 is SYDVKM. V shed 5 bases and J 0 bases; nucleotides not matched to a gene: 4. The length of the CDR3 is 15 residues.

The chain combines TRBV7-3 with TRBJ2-1; possible D gene TRBD1, 6 bases. V dropped 5 bases and J dropped 0 bases, with 14 bases sitting between them. The CDR3 covers 16 residues. Germline V CDR1 and CDR2: SGHTA, FQGTGA. CDR3 loop: CASSPYRVGSYNEQFF. The CDR3, as DNA: TGTGCCAGCAGCCCCTACAGGGTGGGCTCCTACAATGAGCAGTTCTTC.

This sequence joins TRBV6-1 and TRBJ2-7; D ambiguous. V was cut by 7 bases and J by 1 base, with 8 bases left in between. The V gene's germline CDR1 is MNHNS and CDR2 SASEGT. This CDR3 contains 12 residues. The chain's CDR3 is CASKETSYEQYF. CDR3 nucleotide sequence: TGTGCCAGCAAAGAAACATCCTACGAGCAGTACTTC.

The chain links TRBV28 to TRBJ1-6; no clear D gene. The CDR3 length is 13 residues. Germline V gene data show CDR1 as MDHEN and CDR2 as SYDVKM. Deletions cut 2 bases from V and 10 bases from J, with 9 bases between. The CDR3 spells CASSLRVVSPLHF. CDR3 in DNA: TGTGCCAGCAGTTTAAGGGTTGTCTCACCCCTCCACTTT. The entire variable domain, with the rest obtained from reference TRBV28 and TRBJ1-6, is as follows: DVKVTQSSRYLVKRTGEKVFLECVQDMDHENMFWYRQDPGLGLRLIYFSYDVKMKEKGDIPEGYSVSREKKERFSLILESASTNQTSMYLCASSLRVVSPLHFGNGTRLTVT.

The V gene is TRBV28, the J gene TRBJ1-2; no clear D. Trimming took off 2 bases at V and 4 bases at J, with 5 bases between the two ends. The CDR3 length is 12 residues. Looked up from germline, CDR1 is MDHEN and CDR2 is SYDVKM. The CDR3 sequence is CASSLVGYGYTF. The DNA for the CDR3 is TGTGCCAGCAGTTTAGTAGGCTATGGCTACACCTTC.

V and J are TRBV13 and TRBJ2-1; TRBD2 is a possible D gene (5 bases). The V end was cut by 2 bases, the J end by 9 bases, with 5 bases between. This CDR3 region has 11 residues. Germline V gene data show CDR1 as PRHDT and CDR2 as FYEKMQ (reference sequence). Here the CDR3 reads CASSLRGEQFF. In DNA, the CDR3 is TGTGCCAGCAGCTTACGGGGTGAGCAGTTCTTC.

This chain joins TRBV11-2 and TRBJ2-5; no definite D call. The CDR3 spans 12 residues. V lost 2 bases, J lost 4 bases, and 5 bases lay in between. Germline values: CDR1 SGHAT, CDR2 FQNNGV. The CDR3 DNA is TGTGCCAGCAGCTTAAACAGAGAGACCCAGTACTTC. The encoded protein is CASSLNRETQYF.

This rearrangement joins TRBV6-5 to TRBJ1-1; perhaps TRBD1 as D (5 bases). Between the trimmed V and J ends, which lost 4 bases and 1 base, there was a span of 7 bases. Germline V lookup: CDR1 MNHEY, CDR2 SVGAGI. The CDR3 runs 13 residues. The CDR3 reads CASSWDGNTEAFF. The CDR3 DNA sequence: TGTGCCAGCAGTTGGGACGGGAACACTGAAGCTTTCTTT.

V and J are TRBV4-1 and TRBJ2-7, with D perhaps matching TRBD1 (6 bases). V was trimmed by 1 base and J by 2 bases, leaving 12 bases between them. Germline V gene data show CDR1 as MGHRA and CDR2 as YSYEKL. The CDR3 is 15 residues long. This CDR3 is CASSQVPTGTYEQYF. Written as DNA, the CDR3 is TGCGCCAGCAGCCAAGTCCCCACAGGGACCTACGAGCAGTACTTC.

V gene TRBV4-3 combines with J gene TRBJ2-3; tentative D call: TRBD1 (6 bases). CDR1 is LGHNA and CDR2 is YSLEER in the germline V gene. The CDR3 length is 16 residues. V lost 1 base and J 0 bases, leaving 11 bases between the germline ends. This chain's CDR3 is CASSQVGGTSTDTQYF. In DNA, the CDR3 is TGCGCCAGCAGCCAAGTCGGTGGGACAAGCACAGATACGCAGTATTTT.

This chain uses TRBV7-7 with TRBJ2-5; TRBD1 might be the D (6 bases). Germline V gene lookup returns CDR1 SSHAT and CDR2 FNYEAQ (reference sequence). CDR3 length: 16 amino acids. V was pared by 4 bases and J by 5 bases, with 20 bases between. The CDR3 nucleotides are TGTGCCAGCAGCTATGCCACAGGGATAGGTCTGGAGACCCAGTACTTC. Translated, it gives CASSYATGIGLETQYF.

J is TRBJ1-1 and V is TRBV5-6; no firm D call. Germline V gene lookup returns CDR1 SGHDT and CDR2 YYEEEE. The ends were cut back, 2 bases at V and 2 bases at J, with 16 bases in the middle. The CDR3 has 16 amino acids. CDR3 region: CASSFGRTRFNTEAFF. The CDR3 DNA sequence: TGTGCCAGCAGCTTCGGCAGAACCCGTTTCAACACTGAAGCTTTCTTT.

This sequence joins TRBV11-2 and TRBJ2-7; D is unclear. V was shortened by 5 bases and J by 2 bases, with 13 bases between the two germline ends. This CDR3 comprises 14 residues. From germline, CDR1 is SGHAT and CDR2 FQNNGV. DNA for the CDR3: TGTGCCAGCAGCCCTCGTGCAGGTACCTACGAGCAGTACTTC. Translated: CASSPRAGTYEQYF.